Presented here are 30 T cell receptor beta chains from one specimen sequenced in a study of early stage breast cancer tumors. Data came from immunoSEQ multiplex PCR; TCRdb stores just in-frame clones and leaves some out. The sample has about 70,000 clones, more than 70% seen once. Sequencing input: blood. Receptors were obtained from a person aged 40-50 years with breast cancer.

The CDR3 loop reads CASSYWTDTGELFF. DNA of the CDR3: TGTGCCAGCAGTTACTGGACGGACACCGGGGAGCTGTTTTTT. The rearrangement uses TRBV28 and TRBJ2-2; D is unclear. V was clipped by 4 bases and J by 3 bases, with 9 bases between them. The CDR3 loop spans 14 amino acids. Germline assignment: CDR1 MDHEN and CDR2 SYDVKM.

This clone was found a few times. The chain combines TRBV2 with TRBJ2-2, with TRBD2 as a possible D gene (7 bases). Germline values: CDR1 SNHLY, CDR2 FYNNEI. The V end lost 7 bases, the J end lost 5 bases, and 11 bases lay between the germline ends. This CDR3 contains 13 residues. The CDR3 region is CASIQGGTGELFF. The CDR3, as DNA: TGTGCCAGCATACAGGGAGGGACCGGGGAGCTGTTTTTT.

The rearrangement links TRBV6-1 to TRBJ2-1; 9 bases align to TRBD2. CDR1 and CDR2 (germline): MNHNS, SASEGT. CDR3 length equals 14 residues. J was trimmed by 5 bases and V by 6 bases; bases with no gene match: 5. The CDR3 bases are TGTGCCAGCAGAATAGCGGGAGTGGACAATGAGCAGTTCTTC. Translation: CASRIAGVDNEQFF.

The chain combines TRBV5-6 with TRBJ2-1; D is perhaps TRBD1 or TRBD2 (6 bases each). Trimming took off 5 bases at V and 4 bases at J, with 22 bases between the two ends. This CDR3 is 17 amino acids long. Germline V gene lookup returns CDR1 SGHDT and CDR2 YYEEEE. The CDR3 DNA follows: TGTGCCAGCAGACCCTTCAGGGGACGGGAGTTGTACAATGAGCAGTTCTTC. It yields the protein CASRPFRGRELYNEQFF.

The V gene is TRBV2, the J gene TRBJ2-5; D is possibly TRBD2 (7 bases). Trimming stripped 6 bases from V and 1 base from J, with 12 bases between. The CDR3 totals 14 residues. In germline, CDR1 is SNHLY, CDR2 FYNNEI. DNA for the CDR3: TGTGCCAGCAGGGGAGGGGGGGGCCAAGAGACCCAGTACTTC. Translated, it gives CASRGGGGQETQYF.

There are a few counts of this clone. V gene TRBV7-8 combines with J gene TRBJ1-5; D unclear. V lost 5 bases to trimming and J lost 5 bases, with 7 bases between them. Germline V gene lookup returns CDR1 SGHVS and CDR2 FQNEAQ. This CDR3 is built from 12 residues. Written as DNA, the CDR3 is TGTGCCAGCAGCGGTGGGGATCAGCCCCAGCATTTT. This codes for CASSGGDQPQHF.

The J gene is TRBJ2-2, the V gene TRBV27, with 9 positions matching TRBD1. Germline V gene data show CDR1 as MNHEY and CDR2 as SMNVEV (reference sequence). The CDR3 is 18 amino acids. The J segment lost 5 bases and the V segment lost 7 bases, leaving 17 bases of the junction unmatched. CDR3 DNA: TGTGCCAGCAAAGGGGCGACAGGGGGACGGGAGATTACCGGGGAGCTGTTTTTT. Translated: CASKGATGGREITGELFF.

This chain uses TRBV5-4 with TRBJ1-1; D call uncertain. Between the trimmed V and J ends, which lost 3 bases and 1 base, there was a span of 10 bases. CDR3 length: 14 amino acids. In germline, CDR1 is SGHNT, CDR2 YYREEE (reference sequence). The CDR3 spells CASSSLGTNTEAFF. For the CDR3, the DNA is TGTGCCAGCAGCTCTTTAGGAACGAACACTGAAGCTTTCTTT.

CDR3 sequence: CASSLDSRGRTGELFF. CDR3 in DNA: TGTGCCAGCAGCTTAGATTCCAGGGGGCGGACCGGGGAGCTGTTTTTT. The chain combines TRBV11-1 with TRBJ2-2, with 8 bases that match TRBD1. The V gene's germline CDR1 is SGHAT and CDR2 FQDESV (reference sequence). The CDR3 is 16 amino acids. The junction had 6 bases not matched to a gene; V was cut back by 1 base and J by 5 bases.

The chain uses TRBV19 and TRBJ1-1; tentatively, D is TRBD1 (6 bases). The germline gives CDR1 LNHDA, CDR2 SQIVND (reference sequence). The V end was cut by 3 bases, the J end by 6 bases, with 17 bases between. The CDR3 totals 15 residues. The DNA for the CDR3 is TGTGCCAGTAGTATGCTTCAGGGGCTACCAGCTGAAGCTTTCTTT. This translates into CASSMLQGLPAEAFF.

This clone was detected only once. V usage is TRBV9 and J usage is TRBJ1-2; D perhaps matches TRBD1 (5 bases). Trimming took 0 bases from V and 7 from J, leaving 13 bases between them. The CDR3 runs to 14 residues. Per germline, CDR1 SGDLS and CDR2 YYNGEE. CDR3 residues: CASSVDPQGTGYTF. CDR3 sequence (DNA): TGTGCCAGCAGCGTAGATCCCCAGGGTACTGGCTACACCTTC.

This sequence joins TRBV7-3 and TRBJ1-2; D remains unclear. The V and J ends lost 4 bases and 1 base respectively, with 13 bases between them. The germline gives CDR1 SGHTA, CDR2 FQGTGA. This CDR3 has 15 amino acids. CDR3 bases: TGTGCCAGCAGCTCGGTGGCTCGGTATAACTATGGCTACACCTTC. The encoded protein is CASSSVARYNYGYTF.

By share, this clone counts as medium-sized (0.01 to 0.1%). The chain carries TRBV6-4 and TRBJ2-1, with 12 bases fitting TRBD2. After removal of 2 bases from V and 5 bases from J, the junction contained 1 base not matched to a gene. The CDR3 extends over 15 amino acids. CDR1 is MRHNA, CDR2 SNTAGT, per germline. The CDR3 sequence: CASSDGLAGHNEQFF. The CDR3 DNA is TGTGCCAGCAGTGACGGACTAGCGGGACACAATGAGCAGTTCTTC.

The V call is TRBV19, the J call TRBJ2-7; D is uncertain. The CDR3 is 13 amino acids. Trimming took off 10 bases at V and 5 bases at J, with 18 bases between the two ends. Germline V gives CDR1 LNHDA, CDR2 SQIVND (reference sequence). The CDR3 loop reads CATSLVRNDEQYF. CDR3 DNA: TGTGCCACCAGTCTTGTGAGGAACGACGAGCAGTACTTC. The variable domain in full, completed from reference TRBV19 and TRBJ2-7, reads DGGITQSPKYLFRKEGQNVTLSCEQNLNHDAMYWYRQDPGQGLRLIYYSQIVNDFQKGDIAEGYSVSREKKESFPLTVTSAQKNPTAFYLCATSLVRNDEQYFGPGTRLTVT.

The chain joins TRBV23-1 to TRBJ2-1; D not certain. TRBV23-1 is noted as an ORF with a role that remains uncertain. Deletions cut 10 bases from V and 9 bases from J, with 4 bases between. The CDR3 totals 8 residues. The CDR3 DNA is TGCGCCACCCCTGAGCAGTTCTTC. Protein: CATPEQFF.

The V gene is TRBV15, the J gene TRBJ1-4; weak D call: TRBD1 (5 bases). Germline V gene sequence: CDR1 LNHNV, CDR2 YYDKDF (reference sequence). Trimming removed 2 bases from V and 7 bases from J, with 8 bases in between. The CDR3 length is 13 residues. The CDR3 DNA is TGTGCCACCAGCAGACAGGGCGCTGAAAAACTGTTTTTT. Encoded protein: CATSRQGAEKLFF.

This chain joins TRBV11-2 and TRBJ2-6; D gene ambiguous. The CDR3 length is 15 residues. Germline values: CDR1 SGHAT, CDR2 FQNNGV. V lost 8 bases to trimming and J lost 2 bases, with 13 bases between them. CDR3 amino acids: CASPVEVTGANVLTF. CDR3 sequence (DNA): TGTGCCAGCCCCGTAGAGGTTACTGGGGCCAACGTCCTGACTTTC.

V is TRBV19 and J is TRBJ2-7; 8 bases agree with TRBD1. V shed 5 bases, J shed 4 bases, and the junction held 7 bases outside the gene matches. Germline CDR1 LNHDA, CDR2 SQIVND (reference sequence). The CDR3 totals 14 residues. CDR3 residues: CASSARTGPYEQYF. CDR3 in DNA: TGTGCCAGTAGTGCACGGACAGGGCCTTACGAGCAGTACTTC.

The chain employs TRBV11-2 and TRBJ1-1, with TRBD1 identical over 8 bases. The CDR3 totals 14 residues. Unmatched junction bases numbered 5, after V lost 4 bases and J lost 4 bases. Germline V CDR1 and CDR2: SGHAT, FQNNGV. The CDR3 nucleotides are TGTGCCAGCAGCTCGCGGACAGGGTTCACTGAAGCTTTCTTT. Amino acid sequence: CASSSRTGFTEAFF.

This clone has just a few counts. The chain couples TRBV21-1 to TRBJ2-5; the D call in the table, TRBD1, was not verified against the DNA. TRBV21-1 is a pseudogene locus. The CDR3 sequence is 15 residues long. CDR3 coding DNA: TGTGCCAGCAGCAATGGTGGGACAGACCAAGAGACCCAGTACTTC. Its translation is CASSNGGTDQETQYF.

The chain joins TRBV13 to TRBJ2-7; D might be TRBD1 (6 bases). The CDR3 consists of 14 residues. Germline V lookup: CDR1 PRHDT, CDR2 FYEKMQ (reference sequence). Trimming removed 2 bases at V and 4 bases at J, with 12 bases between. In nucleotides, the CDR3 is TGTGCCAGCAGCTTAAGGGGGAGTCGGTACGAGCAGTACTTC. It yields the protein CASSLRGSRYEQYF.

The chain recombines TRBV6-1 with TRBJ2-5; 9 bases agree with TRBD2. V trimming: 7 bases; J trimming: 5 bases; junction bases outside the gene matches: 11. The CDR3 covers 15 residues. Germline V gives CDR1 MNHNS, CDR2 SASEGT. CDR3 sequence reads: CASIFAGGAGETQYF. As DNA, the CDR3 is TGTGCCAGCATTTTTGCGGGAGGGGCAGGGGAGACCCAGTACTTC.

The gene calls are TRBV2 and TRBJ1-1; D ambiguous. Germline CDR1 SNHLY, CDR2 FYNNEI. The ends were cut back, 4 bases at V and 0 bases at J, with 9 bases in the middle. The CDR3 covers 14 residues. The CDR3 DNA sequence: TGTGCCAGCAGTGGTCCGGAATTGAACACTGAAGCTTTCTTT. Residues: CASSGPELNTEAFF.

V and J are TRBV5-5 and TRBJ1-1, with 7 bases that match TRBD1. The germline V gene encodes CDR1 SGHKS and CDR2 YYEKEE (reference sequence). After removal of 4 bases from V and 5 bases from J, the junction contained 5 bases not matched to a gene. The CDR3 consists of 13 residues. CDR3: CASSQGDSTEAFF. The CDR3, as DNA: TGTGCCAGCAGCCAAGGGGACAGTACTGAAGCTTTCTTT.

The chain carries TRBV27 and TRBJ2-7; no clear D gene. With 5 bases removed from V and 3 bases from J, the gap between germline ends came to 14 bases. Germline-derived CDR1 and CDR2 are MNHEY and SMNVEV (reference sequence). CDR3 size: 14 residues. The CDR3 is CASSLTTPFYEQYF. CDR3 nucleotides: TGTGCCAGCAGTCTGACAACACCTTTCTACGAGCAGTACTTC.

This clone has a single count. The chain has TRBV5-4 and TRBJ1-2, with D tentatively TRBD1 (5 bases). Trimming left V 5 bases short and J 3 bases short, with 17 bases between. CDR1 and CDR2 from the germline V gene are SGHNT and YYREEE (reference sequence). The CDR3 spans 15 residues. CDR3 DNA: TGTGCCAGCAGGGCCAGGGACTCGGGCGACTATGGCTACACCTTC. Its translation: CASRARDSGDYGYTF.

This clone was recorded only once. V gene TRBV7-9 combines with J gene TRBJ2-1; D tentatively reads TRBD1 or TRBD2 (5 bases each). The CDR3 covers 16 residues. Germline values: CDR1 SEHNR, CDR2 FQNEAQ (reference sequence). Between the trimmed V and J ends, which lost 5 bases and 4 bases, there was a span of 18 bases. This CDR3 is CASSAGTEKGYNEQFF. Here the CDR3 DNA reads TGTGCCAGCAGCGCCGGGACCGAAAAGGGTTACAATGAGCAGTTCTTC.

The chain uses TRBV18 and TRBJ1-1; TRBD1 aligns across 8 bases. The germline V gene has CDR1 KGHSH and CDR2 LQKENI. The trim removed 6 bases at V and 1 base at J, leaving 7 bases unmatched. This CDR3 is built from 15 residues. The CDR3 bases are TGTGCCAGCTCCCCAAGGACAGGGCCGAACACTGAAGCTTTCTTT. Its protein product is CASSPRTGPNTEAFF.

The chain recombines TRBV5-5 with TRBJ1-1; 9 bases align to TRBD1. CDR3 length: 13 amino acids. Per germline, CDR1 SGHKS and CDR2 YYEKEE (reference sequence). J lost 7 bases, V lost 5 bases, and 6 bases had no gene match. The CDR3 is CASRRWTGDEAFF. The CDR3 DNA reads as TGTGCCAGCAGACGTTGGACAGGGGATGAAGCTTTCTTT.

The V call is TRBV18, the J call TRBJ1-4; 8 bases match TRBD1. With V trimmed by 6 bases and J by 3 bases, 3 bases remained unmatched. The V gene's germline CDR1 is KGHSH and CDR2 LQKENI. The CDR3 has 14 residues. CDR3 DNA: TGTGCCAGCTCCCAGGGGGCGGCTAATGAAAAACTGTTTTTT. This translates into CASSQGAANEKLFF.